The present T cell receptor (beta chain) was sequenced within a study of response to subunit inactivated influenza vaccine. The study, taken as a whole, reports: Authors proposed each seasonal influenza vaccination draws in few new T cells.

CDR3 length: 15 residues. J was trimmed by 8 bases and V by 1 base; bases with no gene match: 7. The V gene's germline CDR1 is LGHNA and CDR2 YSLEER. The table lists this clonotype with a few counts. Its antigen is as yet unknown. One entry per CDR3 protein results from TCRdb running MiXCR on the RT-PCR reads. This table has hundreds of thousands of distinct CDR3 sequences, 20% to 25% appearing once. The rearrangement uses TRBV4-3 and TRBJ2-3; 9 bases match TRBD2. The sequenced sample was PBMCs from blood, obtained less than 22 months after vaccination. This TCR was recovered from a man aged 50-75 years who received an inactivated influenza vaccine. The CDR3 DNA is TGCGCCAGCAGCCAAGTGGGCGGGGGGGCTGCTACGCAGTATTTT. Amino acid sequence: CASSQVGGGAATQYF.